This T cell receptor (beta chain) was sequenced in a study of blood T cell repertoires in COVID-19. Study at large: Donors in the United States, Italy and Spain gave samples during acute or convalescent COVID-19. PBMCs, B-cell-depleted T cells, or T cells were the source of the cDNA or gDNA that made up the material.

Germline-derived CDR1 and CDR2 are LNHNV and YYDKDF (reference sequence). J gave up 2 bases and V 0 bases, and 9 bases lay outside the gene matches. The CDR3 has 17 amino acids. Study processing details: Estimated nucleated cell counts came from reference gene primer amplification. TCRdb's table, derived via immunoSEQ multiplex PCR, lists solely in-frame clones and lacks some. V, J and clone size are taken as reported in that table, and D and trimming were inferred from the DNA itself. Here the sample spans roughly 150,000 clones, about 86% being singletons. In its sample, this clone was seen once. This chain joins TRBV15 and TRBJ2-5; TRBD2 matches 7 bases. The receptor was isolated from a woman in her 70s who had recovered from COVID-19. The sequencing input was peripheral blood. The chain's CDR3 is CATSRDLASGEQETQYF. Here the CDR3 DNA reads TGTGCCACCAGCAGAGATTTGGCTAGCGGCGAGCAAGAGACCCAGTACTTC.